The clone carrying this TCR beta chain was found many times. This sample is drawn from a study of T-cell reconstitution after alpha-beta-depleted transplantation in children. Researchers prepared the TCRbeta library using unique molecular identifiers, the study reports. MiXCR, applied by TCRdb to the PCR reads, yields one record per CDR3 protein. This table holds hundreds of thousands of distinct CDR3 sequences, roughly 17% found once. The sample here was PBMCs from the stem cell graft donor, taken from the stem cell graft. The source of this sequence is a human donor who donated a stem cell graft to a child with acute myeloid leukemia.

The CDR3 region is CASSLSVQGYEQYF. For the CDR3, the DNA is TGTGCCAGCAGTTTATCGGTCCAGGGCTACGAGCAGTACTTC. The J gene is TRBJ2-7, the V gene TRBV27; D might be TRBD1 (5 bases). The germline CDR1 and CDR2 sequences are MNHEY and SMNVEV (reference sequence). The V and J ends lost 0 bases and 3 bases respectively, with 9 bases between them. The CDR3 extends over 14 amino acids.